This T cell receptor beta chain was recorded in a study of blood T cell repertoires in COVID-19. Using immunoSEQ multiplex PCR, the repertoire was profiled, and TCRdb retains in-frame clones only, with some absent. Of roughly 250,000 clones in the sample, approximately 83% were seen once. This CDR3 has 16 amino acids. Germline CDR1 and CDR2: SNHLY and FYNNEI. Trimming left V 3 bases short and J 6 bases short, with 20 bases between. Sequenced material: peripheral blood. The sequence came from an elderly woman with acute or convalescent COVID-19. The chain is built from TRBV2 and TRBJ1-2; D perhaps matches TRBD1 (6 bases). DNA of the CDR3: TGTGCCAGCAGTGATGAACCCAGGACAGCCGGCAATGGCTACACCTTC. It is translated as CASSDEPRTAGNGYTF. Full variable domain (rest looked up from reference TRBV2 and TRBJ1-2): EPEVTQTPSHQVTQMGQEVILRCVPISNHLYFYWYRQILGQKVEFLVSFYNNEISEKSEIFDDQFSVERPDGSNFTLKIRSTKLEDSAMYFCASSDEPRTAGNGYTFGSGTRLTVV.